This TCR beta chain originates from a study of Graves' ophthalmopathy and Graves' hyperthyroidism. Broader study findings: Appearing in blood as well were most expanded thyroid clonotypes above 0.001 frequency.

The sequenced template was RNA, covering the TCR beta CDR3 region. First-round RT-PCR used HTBI primers; second-round multiplex PCR followed. MiXCR, run by TCRdb on the multiplex PCR reads, gives a single entry per CDR3 protein. Here the sample spans roughly 400,000 distinct CDR3 sequences, around 19% being singletons. The diagnosis combined clinical symptoms, thyroxine, TRAb, thyroid ultrasound and orbital computed tomography scans. The PBMCs used were ones drawn from approximately 10 ml of fresh peripheral blood. At least ten counts were recorded for this clonotype. Its specificity is not known. The receptor's source is a woman aged 18-30 years with Graves' ophthalmopathy. Material: peripheral blood.

CDR3 sequence (DNA): TGCAGTGCCCCCGGATGGGCGAATCAGCCCCAGCATTTT. Translating it yields CSAPGWANQPQHF. V gene TRBV20-1 combines with J gene TRBJ1-5; D unresolved. Germline values: CDR1 DFQATT, CDR2 SNEGSKA (reference sequence). Deletions cut 6 bases from V and 4 bases from J, with 13 bases between. This CDR3 is 13 amino acids long.